Described below is a single T cell receptor beta chain sequence and its context. Its antigen is undetermined. PCR amplification relied on 60 Vbeta primers (plus 13 Jbeta primers). Profiling relied on immunoSEQ multiplex PCR, and the TCRdb table lists in-frame clones only, not all of them. The table records over 60,000 clones, roughly 75% of them present only once. Between the trimmed V and J ends, which lost 3 bases and 1 base, there was a span of 9 bases. CDR1 and CDR2 from the germline V gene are SNHLY and FYNNEI. The CDR3 runs 14 residues. The sample belongs to a study of cytomegalovirus exposure and HLA in healthy donors. Each donor was nominally healthy when sampled (though unrecorded immune exposures were likely). Regarding the study as a whole: Researchers catalogued roughly 170 TCR beta chains as cytomegalovirus-associated. Across donors, presence/absence analyses took sequencing depth to be roughly uniform.

The rearrangement joins TRBV2 to TRBJ1-2, with D tentatively TRBD1 (6 bases). The sample comprised PBMCs. This receptor was obtained from a young woman in good health and CMV-seronegative. As DNA, the CDR3 is TGTGCCAGCAGTGAGGACAGAATTAACTATGGCTACACCTTC. Translated, it gives CASSEDRINYGYTF.